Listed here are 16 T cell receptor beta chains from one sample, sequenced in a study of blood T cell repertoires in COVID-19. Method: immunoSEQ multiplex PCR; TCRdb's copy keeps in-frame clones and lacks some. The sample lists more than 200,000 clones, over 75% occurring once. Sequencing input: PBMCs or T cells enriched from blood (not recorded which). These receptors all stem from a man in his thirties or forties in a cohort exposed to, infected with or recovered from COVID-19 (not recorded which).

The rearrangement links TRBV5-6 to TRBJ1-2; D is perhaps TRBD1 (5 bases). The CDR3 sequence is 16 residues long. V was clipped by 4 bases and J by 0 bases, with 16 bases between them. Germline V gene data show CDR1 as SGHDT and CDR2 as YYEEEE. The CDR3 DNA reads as TGTGCCAGCAGCAGAGTGTCAGGGTCAGCTAACTATGGCTACACCTTC. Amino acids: CASSRVSGSANYGYTF. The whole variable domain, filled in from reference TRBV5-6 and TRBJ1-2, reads DAGVTQSPTHLIKTRGQQVTLRCSPKSGHDTVSWYQQALGQGPQFIFQYYEEEERQRGNFPDRFSGHQFPNYSSELNVNALLLGDSALYLCASSRVSGSANYGYTFGSGTRLTVV.

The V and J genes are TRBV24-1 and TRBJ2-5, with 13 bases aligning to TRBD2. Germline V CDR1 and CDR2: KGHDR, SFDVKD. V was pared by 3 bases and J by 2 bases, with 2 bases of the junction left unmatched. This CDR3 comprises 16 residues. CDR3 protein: CATSDQGLAGQETQYF. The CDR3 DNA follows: TGTGCCACCAGTGATCAGGGACTAGCGGGGCAAGAGACCCAGTACTTC.

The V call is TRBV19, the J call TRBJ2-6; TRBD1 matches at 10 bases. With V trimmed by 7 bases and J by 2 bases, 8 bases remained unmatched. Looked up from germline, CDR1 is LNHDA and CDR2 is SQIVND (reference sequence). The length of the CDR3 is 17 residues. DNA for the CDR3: TGTGCCAGTACAGTGGGGACAGGGGTACCTGGGGCCAACGTCCTGACTTTC. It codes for CASTVGTGVPGANVLTF. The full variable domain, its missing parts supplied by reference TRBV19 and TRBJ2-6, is DGGITQSPKYLFRKEGQNVTLSCEQNLNHDAMYWYRQDPGQGLRLIYYSQIVNDFQKGDIAEGYSVSREKKESFPLTVTSAQKNPTAFYLCASTVGTGVPGANVLTFGAGSRLTVL.

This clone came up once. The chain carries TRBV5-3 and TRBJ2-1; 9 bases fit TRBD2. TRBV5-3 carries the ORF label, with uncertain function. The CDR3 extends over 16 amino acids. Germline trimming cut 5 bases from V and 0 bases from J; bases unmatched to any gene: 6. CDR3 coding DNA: TGTGCCAGAAGGACTAGCGGACAAAGCTCCTACAATGAGCAGTTCTTC. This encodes CARRTSGQSSYNEQFF.

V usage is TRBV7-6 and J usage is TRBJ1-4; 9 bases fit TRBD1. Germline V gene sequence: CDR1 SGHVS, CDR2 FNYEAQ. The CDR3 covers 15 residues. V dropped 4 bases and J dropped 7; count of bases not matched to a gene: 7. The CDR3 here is CASSSPQGAGEKLFF. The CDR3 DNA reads TGTGCCAGCAGCTCGCCACAGGGGGCAGGTGAAAAACTGTTTTTT.

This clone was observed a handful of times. This CDR3 is CASSSPLGQGNQPQHF. The CDR3 region has the DNA TGTGCCAGCAGTTCACCCCTAGGACAGGGGAATCAGCCCCAGCATTTT. The V gene is TRBV28, the J gene TRBJ1-5; 9 bases line up with TRBD1. Germline CDR1 and CDR2: MDHEN and SYDVKM. The CDR3 runs 16 residues. V lost 4 bases and J lost 4; bases outside the gene matches: 8. The full variable domain, completed using reference TRBV28 and TRBJ1-5, is DVKVTQSSRYLVKRTGEKVFLECVQDMDHENMFWYRQDPGLGLRLIYFSYDVKMKEKGDIPEGYSVSREKKERFSLILESASTNQTSMYLCASSSPLGQGNQPQHFGDGTRLSIL.

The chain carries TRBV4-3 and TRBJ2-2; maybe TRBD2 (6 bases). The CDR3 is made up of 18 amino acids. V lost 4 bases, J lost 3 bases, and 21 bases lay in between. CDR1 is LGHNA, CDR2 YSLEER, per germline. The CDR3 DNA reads TGCGCCAGCAGCCGACCCGATTCGAGCGGCGGGGACACCGGGGAGCTGTTTTTT. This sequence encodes CASSRPDSSGGDTGELFF.

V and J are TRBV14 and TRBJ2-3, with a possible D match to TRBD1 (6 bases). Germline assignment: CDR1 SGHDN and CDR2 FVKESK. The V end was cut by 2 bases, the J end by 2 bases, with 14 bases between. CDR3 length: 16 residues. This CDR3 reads CASSQYEGGTTDTQYF. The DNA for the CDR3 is TGTGCCAGCAGCCAATACGAAGGGGGAACCACAGATACGCAGTATTTT.

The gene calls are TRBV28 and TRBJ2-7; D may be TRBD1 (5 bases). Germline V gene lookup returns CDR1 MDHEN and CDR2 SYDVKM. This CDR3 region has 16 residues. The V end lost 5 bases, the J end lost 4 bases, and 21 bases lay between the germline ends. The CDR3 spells CASSPQGLLRSYEQYF. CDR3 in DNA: TGTGCCAGCAGTCCCCAGGGCCTATTAAGATCGTACGAGCAGTACTTC.

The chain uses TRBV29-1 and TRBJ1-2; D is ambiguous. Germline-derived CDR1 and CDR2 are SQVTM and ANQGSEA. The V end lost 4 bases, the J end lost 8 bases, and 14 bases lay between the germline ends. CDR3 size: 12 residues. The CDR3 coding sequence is TGCAGCGTTGTGTACGGGGTGGAAGGCTACACCTTC. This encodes CSVVYGVEGYTF. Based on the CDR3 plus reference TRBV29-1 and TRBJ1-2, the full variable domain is SAVISQKPSRDICQRGTSLTIQCQVDSQVTMMFWYRQQPGQSLTLIATANQGSEATYESGFVIDKFPISRPNLTFSTLTVSNMSPEDSSIYLCSVVYGVEGYTFGSGTRLTVV.

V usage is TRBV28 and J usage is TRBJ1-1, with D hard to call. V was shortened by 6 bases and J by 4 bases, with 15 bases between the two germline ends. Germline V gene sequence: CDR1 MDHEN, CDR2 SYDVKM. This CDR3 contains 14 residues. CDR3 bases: TGTGCCAGCAGAGGCCCCCAGTGGAGCACTGAAGCTTTCTTT. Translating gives CASRGPQWSTEAFF.

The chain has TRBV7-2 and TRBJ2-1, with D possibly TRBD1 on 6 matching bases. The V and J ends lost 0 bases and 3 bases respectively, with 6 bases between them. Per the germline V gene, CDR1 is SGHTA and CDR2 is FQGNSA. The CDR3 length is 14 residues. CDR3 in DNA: TGTGCCAGCAGCTTAGCGACAGGCTACAATGAGCAGTTCTTC. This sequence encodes CASSLATGYNEQFF.

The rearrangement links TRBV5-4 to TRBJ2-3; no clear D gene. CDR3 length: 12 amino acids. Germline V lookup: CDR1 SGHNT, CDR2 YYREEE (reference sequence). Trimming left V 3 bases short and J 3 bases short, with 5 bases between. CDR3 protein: CASSSSTDTQYF. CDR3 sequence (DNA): TGTGCCAGCAGCTCGTCTACAGATACGCAGTATTTT.

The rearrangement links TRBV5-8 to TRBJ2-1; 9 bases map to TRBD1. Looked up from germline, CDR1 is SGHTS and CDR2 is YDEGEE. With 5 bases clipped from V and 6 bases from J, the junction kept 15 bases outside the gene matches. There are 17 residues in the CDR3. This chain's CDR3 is CASRSGTGFSGPNEQFF. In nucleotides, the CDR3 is TGTGCCAGCAGATCCGGGACAGGGTTCTCCGGGCCCAATGAGCAGTTCTTC.

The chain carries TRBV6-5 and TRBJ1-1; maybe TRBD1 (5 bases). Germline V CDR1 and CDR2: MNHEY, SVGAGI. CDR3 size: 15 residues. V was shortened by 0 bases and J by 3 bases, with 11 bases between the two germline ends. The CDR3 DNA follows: TGTGCCAGCAGTTACTCGCGTCAGGGCCACACTGAAGCTTTCTTT. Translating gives CASSYSRQGHTEAFF.

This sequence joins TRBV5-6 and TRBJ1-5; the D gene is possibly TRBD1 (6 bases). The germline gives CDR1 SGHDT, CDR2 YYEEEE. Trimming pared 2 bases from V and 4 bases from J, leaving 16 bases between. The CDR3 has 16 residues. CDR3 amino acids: CASSLSGAPWNQPQHF. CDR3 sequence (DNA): TGTGCCAGCAGCTTATCAGGGGCCCCCTGGAATCAGCCCCAGCATTTT.